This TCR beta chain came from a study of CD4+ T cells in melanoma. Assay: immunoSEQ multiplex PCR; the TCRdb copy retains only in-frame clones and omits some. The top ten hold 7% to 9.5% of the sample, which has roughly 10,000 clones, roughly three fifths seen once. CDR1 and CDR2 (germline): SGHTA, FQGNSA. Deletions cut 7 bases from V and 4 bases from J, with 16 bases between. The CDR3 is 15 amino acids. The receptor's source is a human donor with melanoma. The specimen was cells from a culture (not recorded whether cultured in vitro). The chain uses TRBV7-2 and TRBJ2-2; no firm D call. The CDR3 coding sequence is TGTGCCAGCACCCAGCGACCTAGTTCCACCGGGGAGCTGTTTTTT. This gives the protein CASTQRPSSTGELFF.